Here is one T cell receptor beta chain with its context. RNA was extracted with the RNeasy kit, and a quantity of about 0.45 to 1 ug was reverse transcribed using random hexamers. Amplification of TCR beta CDR3 by immunoSEQ multiplex PCR spanned 54 Vbeta and 13 Jbeta. TCRdb processed the immunoSEQ multiplex PCR reads anew with MiXCR; each CDR3 protein has one entry. The data contain approximately 140,000 distinct CDR3 sequences, 94% of them singletons. These data are taken from a study of CD8 T cells in Susac syndrome. Germline loops: CDR1 LNHDA, CDR2 SQIVND (reference sequence). The CDR3 loop spans 16 amino acids. J lost 0 bases, V lost 6 bases, and 9 bases had no gene match.

The sample taken for sequencing was CD8+ T cells from PBMCs. V gene TRBV19 combines with J gene TRBJ2-3, with 7 bases identical to TRBD2. The TCR was taken from a human donor in good health. The CDR3 region has the DNA TGTGCCAGTAGGGCTAGCGGAACGATTAGCACAGATACGCAGTATTTT. Translated, it gives CASRASGTISTDTQYF.